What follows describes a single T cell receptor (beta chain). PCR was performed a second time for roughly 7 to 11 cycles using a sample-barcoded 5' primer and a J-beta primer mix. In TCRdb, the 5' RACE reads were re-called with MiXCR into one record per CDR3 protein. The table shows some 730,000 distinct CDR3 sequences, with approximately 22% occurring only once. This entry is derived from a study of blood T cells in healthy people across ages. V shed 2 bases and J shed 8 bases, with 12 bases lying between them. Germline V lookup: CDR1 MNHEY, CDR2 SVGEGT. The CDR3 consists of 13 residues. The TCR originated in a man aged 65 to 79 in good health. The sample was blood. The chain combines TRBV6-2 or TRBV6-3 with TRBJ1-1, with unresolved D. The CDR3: CASSYRWQGEAFF. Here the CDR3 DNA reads TGTGCCAGCAGTTACCGGTGGCAAGGGGAAGCTTTCTTT.